The subject of this entry is one TCR beta chain. Its antigen is still unknown. These data originate in a study of CD8 T cells in ankylosing spondylitis. The V and J ends lost 3 bases and 8 bases respectively, with 11 bases between them. The germline V gene encodes CDR1 DFQATT and CDR2 SNEGSKA (reference sequence). There are 12 residues in the CDR3. TCRdb recomputed calls from the 5' RACE reads with MiXCR, one row per CDR3 protein. The sample records 700,000 to 1,000,000 distinct CDR3 sequences, roughly 10% being singletons. General study results and limits: With a CD8+ phenotype, disease-linked clones were relatively rare in peripheral blood. The study looked at matched synovial fluid samples from ankylosing spondylitis patients. Disease-linked clones were reported to be significantly enriched there. What seemed typical of ankylosing spondylitis blood was a TCR beta motif built from under 10 highly homologous variants.

This chain joins TRBV20-1 and TRBJ2-1; possible D gene TRBD1, 5 bases. This receptor was taken from a male donor with ankylosing spondylitis. Sequenced sample: blood, either unsorted or a sorted T cell fraction (not recorded which). CDR3 DNA: TGCAGTGCTAGGCAGGGATTCGATGAGCAGTTCTTC. This sequence encodes CSARQGFDEQFF.